This T cell receptor (beta chain) was observed in a study of blood T cell repertoires in COVID-19. Overall study context: There were acute and convalescent COVID-19 samples, and they came from the United States, Italy and Spain.

Per the original data handling: Estimation of nucleated cell counts was performed using reference gene primer amplification. Assay used: immunoSEQ multiplex PCR; TCRdb lists only in-frame clones, some missing. The D gene and trimming were derived from the DNA, and the V and J assignments and clone size from that table. The profile shows 99,000 or so clones, roughly 84% of them singletons. Germline V gives CDR1 MNHEY, CDR2 SMNVEV (reference sequence). The CDR3 extends over 15 amino acids. J was trimmed by 3 bases and V by 0 bases; bases with no gene match: 1. The clonotype originates from a man aged 70 or older with active or convalescent COVID-19. Sequenced sample: peripheral blood. The rearrangement links TRBV27 to TRBJ2-7; 11 nucleotides match TRBD2. For the CDR3, the DNA is TGTGCCAGCAGTTTATCACTAGCGGGGGACTACGAGCAGTACTTC. As protein: CASSLSLAGDYEQYF.